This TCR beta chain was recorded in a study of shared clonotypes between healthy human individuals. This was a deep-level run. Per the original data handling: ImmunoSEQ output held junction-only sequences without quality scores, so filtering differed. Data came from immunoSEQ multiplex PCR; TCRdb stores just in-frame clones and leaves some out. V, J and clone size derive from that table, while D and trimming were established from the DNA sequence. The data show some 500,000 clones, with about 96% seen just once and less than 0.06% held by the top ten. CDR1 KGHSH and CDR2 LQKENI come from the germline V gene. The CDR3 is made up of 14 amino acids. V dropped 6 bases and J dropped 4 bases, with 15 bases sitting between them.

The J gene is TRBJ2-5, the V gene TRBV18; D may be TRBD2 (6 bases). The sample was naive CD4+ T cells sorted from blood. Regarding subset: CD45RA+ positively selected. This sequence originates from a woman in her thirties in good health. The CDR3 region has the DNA TGTGCCAGCTCTCCCGGCGGGATGGGAGAGACCCAGTACTTC. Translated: CASSPGGMGETQYF.